This entry lists 14 T cell receptor beta chains sequenced from one sample in a study of cytomegalovirus exposure and HLA in healthy donors. The PCR made use of 60 Vbeta and 13 Jbeta primers. Data came from immunoSEQ multiplex PCR; TCRdb stores just in-frame clones and leaves some out. The profile shows some 160,000 clones, 60% to 80% of them singletons. The material sequenced was PBMCs. These receptors came from a woman younger than 45 in good health and CMV-seronegative.

This clone was counted once. This chain connects TRBV6-5 to TRBJ1-2; D ambiguous. With 6 bases removed from V and 1 base from J, the gap between germline ends came to 9 bases. CDR1 and CDR2 from the germline V gene are MNHEY and SVGAGI. The CDR3 is 13 amino acids. CDR3 amino acids: CASSRGNNYGYTF. The CDR3 nucleotides are TGTGCCAGCAGCCGGGGAAATAACTATGGCTACACCTTC.

CDR3 in amino acids: CASSESGRGLSPLHF. CDR3 bases: TGTGCCAGCAGTGAATCCGGGAGGGGACTTTCACCCCTCCACTTT. The genes are TRBV6-1 and TRBJ1-6, with D perhaps matching TRBD1 (5 bases). Trimming took off 2 bases at V and 9 bases at J, with 14 bases between the two ends. The germline gives CDR1 MNHNS, CDR2 SASEGT. The CDR3 runs 15 residues.

This chain links TRBV15 with TRBJ1-1; D is undetermined. Germline V gene sequence: CDR1 LNHNV, CDR2 YYDKDF (reference sequence). V lost 0 bases and J 1 base, leaving 27 bases between the germline ends. CDR3 length: 21 amino acids. The CDR3 loop is CATSRDQTYKRTDKPNTEAFF. CDR3 bases: TGTGCCACCAGCAGAGATCAGACTTATAAGAGGACTGACAAACCGAACACTGAAGCTTTCTTT.

The table lists this clone with a few counts. The chain employs TRBV27 and TRBJ1-2; D is uncertain. Trimming pared 5 bases from V and 5 bases from J, leaving 12 bases between. Germline V gene data show CDR1 as MNHEY and CDR2 as SMNVEV (reference sequence). The CDR3 totals 13 residues. CDR3 protein: CASSPRELYGYTF. In nucleotides, the CDR3 is TGTGCCAGCAGTCCTCGGGAGCTTTATGGCTACACCTTC.

The chain has TRBV7-9 and TRBJ2-4, with D tentatively TRBD2 (7 bases). This CDR3 contains 16 residues. The germline V and J ends were trimmed by 7 bases and 0 bases, with 16 bases remaining between them. Germline lookup yields CDR1 SEHNR and CDR2 FQNEAQ (reference sequence). The CDR3 sequence: CASKGRGTEAKNIQYF. The CDR3 nucleotides are TGTGCCAGCAAAGGGAGGGGGACGGAAGCCAAAAACATTCAGTACTTC.

Written as DNA, the CDR3 is TGTGCCAGCAGTTTAGGCTCTGCCGCGGATGAAGCTTTCTTT. Translated: CASSLGSAADEAFF. The chain joins TRBV27 to TRBJ1-1; D remains ambiguous. V was cut by 2 bases and J by 7 bases, with 14 bases left in between. The length of the CDR3 is 14 residues. Germline V lookup: CDR1 MNHEY, CDR2 SMNVEV (reference sequence).

This clone was picked up one time. V is TRBV9 and J is TRBJ1-6; D call uncertain. This CDR3 spans 13 amino acids. The germline CDR1 and CDR2 sequences are SGDLS and YYNGEE. V lost 0 bases and J 6 bases, leaving 4 bases between the germline ends. In DNA, the CDR3 is TGTGCCAGCAGCGTAGAGAGTAATTCACCCCTCCACTTT. The encoded protein is CASSVESNSPLHF. The full variable domain, rest sourced from reference TRBV9 and TRBJ1-6, is DSGVTQTPKHLITATGQRVTLRCSPRSGDLSVYWYQQSLDQGLQFLIQYYNGEERAKGNILERFSAQQFPDLHSELNLSSLELGDSALYFCASSVESNSPLHFGNGTRLTVT.

This chain links TRBV10-3 with TRBJ1-6; TRBD1 aligns across 8 bases. J lost 6 bases, V lost 6 bases, and 10 bases had no gene match. The germline CDR1 and CDR2 sequences are ENHRY and SYGVKD. CDR3 length: 16 residues. The CDR3 protein is CAISEPQGAINSPLHF. CDR3 nucleotides: TGTGCCATCAGCGAACCGCAGGGGGCAATTAATTCACCCCTCCACTTT.

CDR3 sequence reads: CATGGGQETQYF. The CDR3 nucleotides read TGTGCCACGGGGGGGGGCCAAGAGACCCAGTACTTC. The rearrangement joins TRBV10-3 to TRBJ2-5; TRBD2 matches at 8 bases. V trimming: 10 bases; J trimming: 1 base; junction bases outside the gene matches: 2. The CDR3 sequence is 12 residues long. Germline V gene lookup returns CDR1 ENHRY and CDR2 SYGVKD.

The chain is built from TRBV29-1 and TRBJ1-6, with TRBD1 matching over 11 bases. This CDR3 is 16 amino acids long. Germline values: CDR1 SQVTM, CDR2 ANQGSEA. In DNA form, the CDR3 reads TGCACCCCTCTGTCCGGACAGGGGGCAGGGAATTCACCCCTCCACTTT. Its translation is CTPLSGQGAGNSPLHF.

The V gene is TRBV29-1, the J gene TRBJ1-1; the D is unclear. Germline V CDR1 and CDR2: SQVTM, ANQGSEA. Trimming removed 6 bases at V and 6 bases at J, with 17 bases between. The CDR3 has 13 residues. CDR3 DNA: TGCAGCGTCCTGGCGGTGAGACTGTCTGAAGCTTTCTTT. This encodes CSVLAVRLSEAFF.

The CDR3 loop is CASSQTRRTDTQYF. The CDR3 region has the DNA TGTGCCAGCAGCCAGACTAGACGCACAGATACGCAGTATTTT. This chain uses TRBV6-1 with TRBJ2-3; D possibly corresponds to TRBD2 (6 bases). The V and J ends lost 6 bases and 1 base respectively, with 11 bases between them. CDR1 and CDR2 (germline): MNHNS, SASEGT. This CDR3 is 14 amino acids long.

This clone was seen more than once but under ten times. The chain combines TRBV7-6 with TRBJ2-1; 12 bases are a match to TRBD1. Looked up from germline, CDR1 is SGHVS and CDR2 is FNYEAQ. J lost 8 bases, V lost 5 bases, and 4 bases had no gene match. The CDR3 has 14 residues. DNA of the CDR3: TGTGCCAGCAGCCCGGGACAGGGGGCTGATGAGCAGTTCTTC. Amino acid sequence: CASSPGQGADEQFF.

The V and J genes are TRBV18 and TRBJ2-1, with 9 bases lining up with TRBD1. CDR3 length: 15 amino acids. In germline, CDR1 is KGHSH, CDR2 LQKENI. Germline trimming cut 3 bases from V and 7 bases from J; bases unmatched to any gene: 7. The CDR3 region has the DNA TGTGCCAGCTCACCGCAGAACGGACAGGGGAATGAGCAGTTCTTC. It is translated as CASSPQNGQGNEQFF.